Following are 19 T cell receptor beta chains from one sample sequenced in a study of OX40 agonist ivuxolimab in advanced cancers. Sequenced by immunoSEQ multiplex PCR; TCRdb stores in-frame clones only, minus some. The table has fewer than 120,000 clones, 89% seen once. Sequences were derived from CD4+ or CD8+ T cells sorted from blood, sampled in a trial of the OX40 agonist ivuxolimab. These receptors were obtained from an adult with an advanced solid tumor such as melanoma, head and neck, liver or kidney cancer.

The CDR3 sequence: CASSPQGSFGNEQFF. The CDR3 DNA sequence: TGTGCCAGCAGCCCCCAGGGAAGTTTCGGTAATGAGCAGTTCTTC. The chain combines TRBV6-1 with TRBJ2-1, with D possibly being TRBD1 (5 bases). The CDR3 totals 15 residues. Germline CDR1 MNHNS, CDR2 SASEGT. Trimming took 6 bases from V and 7 from J, leaving 19 bases between them.

The V and J genes are TRBV10-3 and TRBJ1-3; D gene uncertain. Trimming cost V 3 bases and J 4 bases, with 10 bases left between them. Germline V gene data show CDR1 as ENHRY and CDR2 as SYGVKD. CDR3 size: 14 residues. CDR3 sequence: CAISDEGSGNTIYF. The DNA of the CDR3 is TGTGCCATCAGTGACGAGGGATCGGGAAACACCATATATTTT.

This chain links TRBV9 with TRBJ2-2; possible D gene TRBD2, 5 bases. The V end was cut by 2 bases, the J end by 5 bases, with 7 bases between. Germline assignment: CDR1 SGDLS and CDR2 YYNGEE. The length of the CDR3 is 13 residues. In DNA, the CDR3 is TGTGCCAGCAGCGTGACGGGGACCGGGGAGCTGTTTTTT. It codes for CASSVTGTGELFF.

The sample holds a few counts of this clone. The genes are TRBV5-4 and TRBJ2-2, with D unresolved. The V end lost 0 bases, the J end lost 2 bases, and 11 bases lay between the germline ends. This CDR3 has 16 amino acids. Germline CDR1 reads SGHNT; CDR2 reads YYREEE (reference sequence). CDR3 region: CASSLAGLVNTGELFF. The CDR3 DNA reads as TGTGCCAGCAGCTTGGCCGGGCTAGTCAACACCGGGGAGCTGTTTTTT.

V usage is TRBV29-1 and J usage is TRBJ2-1; D gene ambiguous. Germline assignment: CDR1 SQVTM and CDR2 ANQGSEA. The V end lost 6 bases, the J end lost 0 bases, and 9 bases lay between the germline ends. This CDR3 contains 13 residues. As DNA, the CDR3 is TGCAGCGTAATAGTAGGCTCCTACAATGAGCAGTTCTTC. The encoded protein is CSVIVGSYNEQFF.

The CDR3 DNA is TGTGCCAGCAGCTTGGCAGGCTCGGGACAGGGAAAATATTTT. This encodes CASSLAGSGQGKYF. The chain employs TRBV5-6 and TRBJ2-3; 9 bases fit TRBD1. After removal of 0 bases from V and 15 bases from J, the junction contained 11 bases not matched to a gene. Germline CDR1 SGHDT, CDR2 YYEEEE. The CDR3 loop spans 14 amino acids.

J is TRBJ2-2 and V is TRBV30, with D possibly being TRBD1 (5 bases). Germline V gene lookup returns CDR1 GTSNPN and CDR2 SVGIG (reference sequence). The CDR3 runs 16 residues. Between the trimmed V and J ends, which lost 1 base and 6 bases, there was a span of 18 bases. The CDR3 DNA is TGTGCCTGGAGTGATTACAGGCGTCGGTCCGCCGGGGAGCTGTTTTTT. Residues: CAWSDYRRRSAGELFF.

This clone has a handful of counts. The chain employs TRBV13 and TRBJ2-7; TRBD2 might be the D (6 bases). Trimming cost V 1 base and J 3 bases, with 22 bases left between them. There are 18 residues in the CDR3. Germline lookup yields CDR1 PRHDT and CDR2 FYEKMQ (reference sequence). For the CDR3, the DNA is TGTGCCAGCAGCTTAGTGTCCCCGGCGCCGGGAGTCCTCTACGAGCAGTACTTC. This gives the protein CASSLVSPAPGVLYEQYF.

V usage is TRBV6-5 and J usage is TRBJ2-2; the D is unclear. CDR1 and CDR2 from the germline V gene are MNHEY and SVGAGI. CDR3 length: 15 residues. Trimming removed 8 bases at V and 2 bases at J, with 15 bases between. Here the CDR3 reads CASQQYSLNTGELFF. CDR3 nucleotide sequence: TGTGCCAGCCAACAGTACAGCCTTAACACCGGGGAGCTGTTTTTT.

The chain employs TRBV5-1 and TRBJ1-5, with D possibly TRBD1 on 6 matching bases. The CDR3 runs 15 residues. Germline V gene lookup returns CDR1 SGHRS and CDR2 YFSETQ. The V and J ends lost 5 bases and 6 bases respectively, with 18 bases between them. CDR3 sequence reads: CASSPGEGGGQPQHF. The CDR3 DNA follows: TGCGCCAGCAGTCCCGGAGAGGGGGGCGGTCAGCCCCAGCATTTT.

The J gene is TRBJ1-5, the V gene TRBV18; weak D call: TRBD1 (5 bases). The germline CDR1 and CDR2 sequences are KGHSH and LQKENI. This CDR3 has 15 residues. V lost 5 bases to trimming and J lost 6 bases, with 17 bases between them. CDR3 protein: CASSNTGDSGQPQHF. CDR3 DNA sequence: TGTGCCAGCTCAAATACAGGTGACTCTGGTCAGCCCCAGCATTTT.

V gene TRBV4-3 combines with J gene TRBJ2-1; the D is unclear. This CDR3 contains 17 residues. CDR1 is LGHNA and CDR2 is YSLEER in the germline V gene. V was trimmed by 0 bases and J by 3 bases, leaving 15 bases between them. The CDR3 DNA reads as TGCGCCAGCAGCCAAGAGGCCGGGCCCGATGACTACAATGAGCAGTTCTTC. This gives the protein CASSQEAGPDDYNEQFF.

The rearrangement uses TRBV11-1 and TRBJ2-5; D is unclear. The CDR3 consists of 13 residues. Germline CDR1 SGHAT, CDR2 FQDESV (reference sequence). Between the trimmed V and J ends, which lost 2 bases and 0 bases, there was a span of 4 bases. The CDR3: CASSLSYQETQYF. As DNA, the CDR3 is TGTGCCAGCAGCTTATCGTACCAAGAGACCCAGTACTTC.

The CDR3 sequence: CASSRDSYNSPLHF. CDR3 DNA: TGTGCCAGCTCCCGGGACAGCTACAATTCACCCCTCCACTTT. The rearrangement links TRBV6-4 to TRBJ1-6; TRBD1 matches at 7 bases. There are 14 residues in the CDR3. Unmatched junction bases numbered 8, after V lost 8 bases and J lost 7 bases. Germline V gives CDR1 MRHNA, CDR2 SNTAGT.

This rearrangement joins TRBV23-1 to TRBJ2-5; TRBD2 matches 14 bases. TRBV23-1 is known as an ORF, though its function is uncertain. V gave up 8 bases and J gave up 5 bases; unmatched junction bases: 13. The CDR3 runs 17 residues. In DNA, the CDR3 is TGCGCCAGCCGCGGCGAAGTTAGGACTAGCGGGAGGGAGACCCAGTACTTC. It yields the protein CASRGEVRTSGRETQYF.

The chain joins TRBV30 to TRBJ1-1; weak D call: TRBD1 (6 bases). V was clipped by 3 bases and J by 0 bases, with 20 bases between them. CDR1 and CDR2 from the germline V gene are GTSNPN and SVGIG (reference sequence). The CDR3 covers 17 residues. The CDR3 here is CAWRYIDRSPLNTEAFF. The CDR3 nucleotides are TGTGCCTGGAGATACATCGACAGGTCCCCACTGAACACTGAAGCTTTCTTT. Based on the CDR3 plus reference TRBV30 and TRBJ1-1, the full variable domain is SQTIHQWPATLVQPVGSPLSLECTVEGTSNPNLYWYRQAAGRGLQLLFYSVGIGQISSEVPQNLSASRPQDRQFILSSKKLLLSDSGFYLCAWRYIDRSPLNTEAFFGQGTRLTVV.

The V gene is TRBV5-1, the J gene TRBJ1-1; D perhaps matches TRBD1 (6 bases). The germline V gene encodes CDR1 SGHRS and CDR2 YFSETQ. The V end lost 0 bases, the J end lost 6 bases, and 9 bases lay between the germline ends. The CDR3 is 13 residues long. The CDR3 sequence is CASSLAGAPEAFF. CDR3 nucleotide sequence: TGCGCCAGCAGCTTGGCAGGGGCACCTGAAGCTTTCTTT.

As for this clone: An end of the junction differs from the germline gene, which may be a read error. This sequence joins TRBV7-2 and TRBJ2-1; maybe TRBD2 (6 bases). CDR1 and CDR2 (germline): SGHTA, FQGNSA. The CDR3 is 16 amino acids. This CDR3 is CASSLAGRDPYNEQFF. CDR3 nucleotides: TGTGCCAGCAGCTTAGCTGGGCGGGACCCCTATAATGAGCAGTTCTTC.

The chain employs TRBV10-3 and TRBJ1-1; the D gene is possibly TRBD1 (5 bases). Germline assignment: CDR1 ENHRY and CDR2 SYGVKD. With 8 bases removed from V and 2 bases from J, the gap between germline ends came to 12 bases. The CDR3 spans 13 residues. CDR3 DNA: TGTGCCATCGCCACAGGAGCTAACACTGAAGCTTTCTTT. As protein: CAIATGANTEAFF.